This TCR beta chain was recorded in a study of Ad26.COV2.S vaccination and SARS-CoV-2 variants. Treatment denoted: roughly 20 received Ad26.COV2.S at low or high dose, single or two shots; five or six received placebo; per-sample allocation not given. Samples came from day 63 after the first vaccine or placebo injection. Boston supplied an adult donor aged 18-55 years. The method was immunoSEQ multiplex PCR; TCRdb's version includes in-frame clones alone and lacks a portion of them. The sample shows more than 300,000 clones, about 86% of them seen only once. This TCR came from a person aged 18-65 years who received the Ad26.COV2.S COVID-19 vaccine or a placebo. Sequenced here: peripheral blood, sampled in a trial of Ad26.COV2.S vaccine versus placebo.

The CDR3, as DNA: TGCGCCAGCAGCTTACAGGGATCCGAGCAGTACTTC. Translating gives CASSLQGSEQYF. The chain uses TRBV5-1 and TRBJ2-7; the D gene is possibly TRBD1 (6 bases). Germline CDR1 reads SGHRS; CDR2 reads YFSETQ. V was cut by 2 bases and J by 6 bases, with 9 bases left in between. This CDR3 comprises 12 residues.